The clone carrying this T cell receptor (beta chain) has only a few counts. What it binds is unknown. This sample is drawn from a study of identical twins. The study's findings and limits: Within cord blood, abundant beta clonotypes carried fewer insertions, but memory repertoires showed no such trend.

MiXCR was run by TCRdb on the 5' RACE reads, yielding one entry per CDR3 protein. The data contain under 1 million distinct CDR3 sequences, around 12% of them singletons. Germline assignment: CDR1 DFQATT and CDR2 SNEGSKA (reference sequence). CDR3 length: 12 residues. V gave up 3 bases and J gave up 5 bases, with 10 bases separating them. The sample was also linked to a second study, of yellow fever vaccine responses in identical twins.

The receptor comes from a woman aged 18 to 35 in good health. Material: PBMCs. The V call is TRBV20-1, the J call TRBJ2-5; weak D call: TRBD2 (6 bases). The CDR3 is CSASNAGETQYF. CDR3 coding DNA: TGCAGTGCTAGTAACGCGGGGGAGACCCAGTACTTC.